This TCR beta chain came from a study of cytomegalovirus exposure and HLA in healthy donors. Study-wide points: CMV serostatus was the only recorded immune exposure for donors. It was in a later analysis that TCR association rates were seen to vary by HLA locus, highest for DRB1 and lowest for HLA-C. Sequencing likely produced, as an artifact, a cluster of highly shared sequence variants.

Concerning this clone itself: Its target is not known.

Primers for the PCR totalled 60 Vbeta and 13 Jbeta. TCRdb's table, derived via immunoSEQ multiplex PCR, lists solely in-frame clones and lacks some. The sample lists about 120,000 clones; 72% were seen once. Sequenced: PBMCs. This receptor was obtained from a man aged 30-40 years in good health and CMV-seronegative.

CDR3 in amino acids: CASSSPGQGDHEQYF. The CDR3 DNA reads as TGTGCCAGTAGTTCCCCGGGACAGGGGGATCACGAGCAGTACTTC. The chain employs TRBV19 and TRBJ2-7, with TRBD1 identical over 11 bases. The CDR3 has 15 residues. V lost 5 bases and J lost 5; bases outside the gene matches: 8. From germline, CDR1 is LNHDA and CDR2 SQIVND (reference sequence).